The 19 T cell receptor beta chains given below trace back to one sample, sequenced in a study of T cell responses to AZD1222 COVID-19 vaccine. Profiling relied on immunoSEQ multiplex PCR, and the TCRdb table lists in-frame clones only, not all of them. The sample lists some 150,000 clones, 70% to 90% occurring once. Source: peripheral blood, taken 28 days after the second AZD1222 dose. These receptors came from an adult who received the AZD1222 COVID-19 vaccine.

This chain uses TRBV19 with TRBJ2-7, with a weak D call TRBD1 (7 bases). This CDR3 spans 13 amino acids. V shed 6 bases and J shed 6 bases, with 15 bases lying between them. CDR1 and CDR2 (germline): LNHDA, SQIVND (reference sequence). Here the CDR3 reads CASRGGGGVEQYF. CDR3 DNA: TGTGCCAGTAGGGGAGGAGGGGGCGTCGAGCAGTACTTC. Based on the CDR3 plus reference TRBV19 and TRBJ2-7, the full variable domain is DGGITQSPKYLFRKEGQNVTLSCEQNLNHDAMYWYRQDPGQGLRLIYYSQIVNDFQKGDIAEGYSVSREKKESFPLTVTSAQKNPTAFYLCASRGGGGVEQYFGPGTRLTVT.

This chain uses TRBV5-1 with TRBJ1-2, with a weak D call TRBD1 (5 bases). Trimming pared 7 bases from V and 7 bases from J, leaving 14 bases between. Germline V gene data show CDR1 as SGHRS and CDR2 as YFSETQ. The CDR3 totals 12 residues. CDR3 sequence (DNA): TGCGCCAGCGGGGATGTCGGGACTGGCTACACCTTC. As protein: CASGDVGTGYTF.

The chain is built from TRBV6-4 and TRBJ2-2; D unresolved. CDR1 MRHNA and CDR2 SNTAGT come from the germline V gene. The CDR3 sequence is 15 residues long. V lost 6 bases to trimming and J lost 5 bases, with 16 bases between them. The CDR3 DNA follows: TGTGCCAGCAGCCTAAACATGGACGGAACCGGGGAGCTGTTTTTT. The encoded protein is CASSLNMDGTGELFF.

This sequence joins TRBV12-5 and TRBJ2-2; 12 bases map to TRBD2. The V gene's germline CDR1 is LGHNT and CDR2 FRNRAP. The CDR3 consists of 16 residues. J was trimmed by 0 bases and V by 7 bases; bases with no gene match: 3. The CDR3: CASERTSGANTGELFF. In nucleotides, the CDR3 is TGTGCTAGTGAAAGGACTAGCGGGGCGAACACCGGGGAGCTGTTTTTT.

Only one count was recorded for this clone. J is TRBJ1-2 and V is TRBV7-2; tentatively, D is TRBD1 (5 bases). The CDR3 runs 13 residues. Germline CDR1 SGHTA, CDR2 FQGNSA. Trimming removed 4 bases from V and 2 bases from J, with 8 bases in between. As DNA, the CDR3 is TGTGCCAGCAGCTCCAGGGAAAACTATGGCTACACCTTC. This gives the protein CASSSRENYGYTF.

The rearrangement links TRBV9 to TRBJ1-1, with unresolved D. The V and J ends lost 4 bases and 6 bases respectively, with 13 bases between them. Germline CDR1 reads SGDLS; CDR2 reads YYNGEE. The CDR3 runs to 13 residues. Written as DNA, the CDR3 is TGTGCCAGCAGCACCAGCCCGCAATCTGAAGCTTTCTTT. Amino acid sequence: CASSTSPQSEAFF.

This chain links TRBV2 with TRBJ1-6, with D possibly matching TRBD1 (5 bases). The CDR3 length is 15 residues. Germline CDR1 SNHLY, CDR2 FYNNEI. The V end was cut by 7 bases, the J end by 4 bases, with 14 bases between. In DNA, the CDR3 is TGTGCCAGCACAGGGAAGGGCCGTTATAATTCACCCCTCCACTTT. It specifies CASTGKGRYNSPLHF.

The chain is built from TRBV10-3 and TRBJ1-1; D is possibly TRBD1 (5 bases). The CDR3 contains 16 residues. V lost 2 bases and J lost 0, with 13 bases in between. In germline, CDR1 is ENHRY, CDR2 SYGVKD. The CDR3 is CAISEGGRVMNTEAFF. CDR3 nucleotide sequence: TGTGCCATCAGTGAGGGGGGACGGGTGATGAACACTGAAGCTTTCTTT.

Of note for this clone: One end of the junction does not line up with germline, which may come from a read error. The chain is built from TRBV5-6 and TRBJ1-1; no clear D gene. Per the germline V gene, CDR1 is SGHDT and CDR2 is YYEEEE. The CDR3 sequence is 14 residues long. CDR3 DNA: TGTGTCAGCAGCTTTTTAGGACTGAGCACTGAAGCTTTCTTT. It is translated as CVSSFLGLSTEAFF.

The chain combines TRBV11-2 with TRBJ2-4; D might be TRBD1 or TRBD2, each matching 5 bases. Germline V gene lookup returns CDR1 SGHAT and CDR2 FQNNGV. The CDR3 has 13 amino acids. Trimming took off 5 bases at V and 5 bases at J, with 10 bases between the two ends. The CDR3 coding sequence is TGTGCCAGCAGCGCCCTGGGACAAAACATTCAGTACTTC. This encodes CASSALGQNIQYF. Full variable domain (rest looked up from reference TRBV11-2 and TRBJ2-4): EAGVAQSPRYKIIEKRQSVAFWCNPISGHATLYWYQQILGQGPKLLIQFQNNGVVDDSQLPKDRFSAERLKGVDSTLKIQPAKLEDSAVYLCASSALGQNIQYFGAGTRLSVL.

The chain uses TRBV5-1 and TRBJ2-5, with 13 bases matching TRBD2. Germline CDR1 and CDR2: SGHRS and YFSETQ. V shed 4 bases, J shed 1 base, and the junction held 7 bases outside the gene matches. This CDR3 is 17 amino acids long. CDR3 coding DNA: TGCGCCAGCAGCCATAGCGGACTAGCGGGGGCCCAAGAGACCCAGTACTTC. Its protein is CASSHSGLAGAQETQYF.

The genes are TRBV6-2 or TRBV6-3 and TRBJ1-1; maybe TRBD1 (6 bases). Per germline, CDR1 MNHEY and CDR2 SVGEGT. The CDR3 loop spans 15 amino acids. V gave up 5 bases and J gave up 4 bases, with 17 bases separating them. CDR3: CASSQGTGGGTEAFF. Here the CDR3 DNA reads TGTGCCAGCAGTCAGGGGACCGGAGGGGGCACTGAAGCTTTCTTT.

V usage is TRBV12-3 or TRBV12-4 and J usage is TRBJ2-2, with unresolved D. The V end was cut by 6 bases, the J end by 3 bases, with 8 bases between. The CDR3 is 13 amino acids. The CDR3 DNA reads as TGTGCCAGCAGCTCTTTGGACACCGGGGAGCTGTTTTTT. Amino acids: CASSSLDTGELFF.

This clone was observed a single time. The CDR3 nucleotides read TGTGCCAGCAGCCACCCTAAGGGAGGGGGGGCCAACGTCCTGACTTTC. It encodes CASSHPKGGGANVLTF. This chain links TRBV4-2 with TRBJ2-6; 7 bases line up with TRBD2. Germline values: CDR1 LGHNA, CDR2 YNFKEQ. This CDR3 has 16 residues. The J segment lost 4 bases and the V segment lost 3 bases, leaving 6 bases of the junction unmatched.

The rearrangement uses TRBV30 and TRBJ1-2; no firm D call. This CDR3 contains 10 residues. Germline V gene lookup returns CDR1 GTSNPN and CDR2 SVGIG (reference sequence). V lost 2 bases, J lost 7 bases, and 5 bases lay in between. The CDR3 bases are TGTGCCTGGAGTACAGCTGGCTACACCTTC. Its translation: CAWSTAGYTF.

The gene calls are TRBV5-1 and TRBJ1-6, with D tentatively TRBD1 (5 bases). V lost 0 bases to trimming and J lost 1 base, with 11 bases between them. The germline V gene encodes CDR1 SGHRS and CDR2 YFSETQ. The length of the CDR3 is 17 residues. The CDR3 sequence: CASSLAGGASYNSPLHF. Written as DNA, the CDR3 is TGCGCCAGCAGCTTGGCCGGGGGTGCTTCCTATAATTCACCCCTCCACTTT. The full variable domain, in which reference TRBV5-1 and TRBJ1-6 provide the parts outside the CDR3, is KAGVTQTPRYLIKTRGQQVTLSCSPISGHRSVSWYQQTPGQGLQFLFEYFSETQRNKGNFPGRFSGRQFSNSRSEMNVSTLELGDSALYLCASSLAGGASYNSPLHFGNGTRLTVT.

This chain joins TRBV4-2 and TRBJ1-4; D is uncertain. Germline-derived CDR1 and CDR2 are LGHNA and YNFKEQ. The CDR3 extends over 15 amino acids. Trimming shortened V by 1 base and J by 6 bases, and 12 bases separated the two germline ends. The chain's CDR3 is CASSQVWQHDEKLFF. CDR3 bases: TGTGCCAGCAGCCAAGTGTGGCAGCACGATGAAAAACTGTTTTTT.

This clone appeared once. In DNA, the CDR3 is TGTGCCAGCAGCGTAGGCCAAATACCTTATGGGGCCAACGTCCTGACTTTC. It translates to CASSVGQIPYGANVLTF. The rearrangement uses TRBV9 and TRBJ2-6; D unclear. Between the trimmed V and J ends, which lost 0 bases and 3 bases, there was a span of 13 bases. CDR1 and CDR2 (germline): SGDLS, YYNGEE. The CDR3 runs 17 residues.

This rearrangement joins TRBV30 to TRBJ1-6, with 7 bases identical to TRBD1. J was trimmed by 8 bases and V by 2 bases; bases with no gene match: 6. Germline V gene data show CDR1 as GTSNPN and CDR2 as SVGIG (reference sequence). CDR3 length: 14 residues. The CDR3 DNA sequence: TGTGCCTGGAGTTCACGGGACAGATATTCACCCCTCCACTTT. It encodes CAWSSRDRYSPLHF.